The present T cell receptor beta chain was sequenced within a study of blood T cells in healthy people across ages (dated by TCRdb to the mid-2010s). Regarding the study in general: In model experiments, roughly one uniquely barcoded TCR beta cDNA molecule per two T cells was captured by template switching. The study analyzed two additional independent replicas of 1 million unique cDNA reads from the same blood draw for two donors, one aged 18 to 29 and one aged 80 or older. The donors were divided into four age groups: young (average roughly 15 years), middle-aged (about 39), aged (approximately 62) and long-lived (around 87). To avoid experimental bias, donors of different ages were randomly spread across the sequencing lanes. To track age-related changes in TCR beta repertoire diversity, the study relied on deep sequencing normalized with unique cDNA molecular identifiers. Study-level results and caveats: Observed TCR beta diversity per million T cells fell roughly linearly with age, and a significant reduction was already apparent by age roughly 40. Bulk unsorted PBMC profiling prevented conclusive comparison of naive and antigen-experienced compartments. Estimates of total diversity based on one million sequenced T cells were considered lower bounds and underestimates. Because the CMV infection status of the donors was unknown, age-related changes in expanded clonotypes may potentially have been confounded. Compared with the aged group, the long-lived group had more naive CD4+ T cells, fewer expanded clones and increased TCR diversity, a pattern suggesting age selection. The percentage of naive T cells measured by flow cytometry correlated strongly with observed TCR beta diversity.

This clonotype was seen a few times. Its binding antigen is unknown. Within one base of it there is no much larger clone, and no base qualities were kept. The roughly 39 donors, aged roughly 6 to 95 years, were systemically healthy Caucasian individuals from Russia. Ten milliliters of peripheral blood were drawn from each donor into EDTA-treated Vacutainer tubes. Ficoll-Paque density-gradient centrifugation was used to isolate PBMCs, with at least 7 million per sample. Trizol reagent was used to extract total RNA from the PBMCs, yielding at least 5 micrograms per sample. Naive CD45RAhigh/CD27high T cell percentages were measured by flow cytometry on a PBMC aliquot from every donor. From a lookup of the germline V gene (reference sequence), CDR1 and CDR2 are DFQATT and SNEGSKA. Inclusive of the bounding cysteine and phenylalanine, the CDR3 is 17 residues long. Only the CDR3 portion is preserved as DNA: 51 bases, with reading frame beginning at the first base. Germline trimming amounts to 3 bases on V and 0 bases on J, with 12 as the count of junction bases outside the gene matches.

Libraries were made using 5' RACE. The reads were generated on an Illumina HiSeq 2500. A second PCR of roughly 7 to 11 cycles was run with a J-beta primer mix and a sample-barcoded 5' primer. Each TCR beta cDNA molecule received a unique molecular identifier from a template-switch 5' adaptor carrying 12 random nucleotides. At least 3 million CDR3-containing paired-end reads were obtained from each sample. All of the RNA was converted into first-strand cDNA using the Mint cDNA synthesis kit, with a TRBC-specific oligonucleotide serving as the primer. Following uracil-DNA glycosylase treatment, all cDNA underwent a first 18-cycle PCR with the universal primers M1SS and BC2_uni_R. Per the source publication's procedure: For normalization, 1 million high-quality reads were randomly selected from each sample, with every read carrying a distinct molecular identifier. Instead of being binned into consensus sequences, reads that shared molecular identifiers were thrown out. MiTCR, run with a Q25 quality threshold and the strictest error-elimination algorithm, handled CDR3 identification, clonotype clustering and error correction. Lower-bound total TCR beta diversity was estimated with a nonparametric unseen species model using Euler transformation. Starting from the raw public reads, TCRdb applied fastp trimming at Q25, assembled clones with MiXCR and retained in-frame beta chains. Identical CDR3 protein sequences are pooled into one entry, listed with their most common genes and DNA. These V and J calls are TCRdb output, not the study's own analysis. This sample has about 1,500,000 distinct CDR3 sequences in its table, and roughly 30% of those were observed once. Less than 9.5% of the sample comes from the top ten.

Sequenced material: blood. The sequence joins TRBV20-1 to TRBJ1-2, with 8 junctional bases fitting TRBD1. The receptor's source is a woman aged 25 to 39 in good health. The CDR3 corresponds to CSARDRGRGRANYGYTF. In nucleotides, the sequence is TGCAGTGCTAGGGATCGGGGCAGGGGGCGAGCTAACTATGGCTACACCTTC.